A single sample gave rise to the 27 T cell receptor beta chains below, sequenced in a study of response to subunit inactivated influenza vaccine. TCRdb used MiXCR to reprocess the RT-PCR reads, holding one entry per CDR3 protein. The data contain fewer than 550,000 distinct CDR3 sequences, about 25% of them seen just once; the ten biggest clones take up less than 2.5%. The specimen was CD4+ T cells sorted from PBMCs, collected roughly 5 days after vaccination. The receptors were sampled from a man over 45 who received an inactivated influenza vaccine.

This clonotype was observed many times. The CDR3 loop is CSVGNSYNSPLHF. CDR3 sequence (DNA): TGCAGTGTGGGGAACTCCTATAATTCACCCCTCCACTTT. This sequence joins TRBV20-1 and TRBJ1-6; D not resolved. Looked up from germline, CDR1 is DFQATT and CDR2 is SNEGSKA (reference sequence). Trimming removed 7 bases from V and 0 bases from J, with 7 bases in between. The CDR3 runs 13 residues.

The chain uses TRBV18 and TRBJ2-6, with TRBD1 as a possible D gene (5 bases). The CDR3 runs 17 residues. Looked up from germline, CDR1 is KGHSH and CDR2 is LQKENI. The V end was cut by 4 bases, the J end by 2 bases, with 15 bases between. The CDR3, as DNA: TGTGCCAGCTCACTCCAGGGTCCTGCGGCTGGGGCCAACGTCCTGACTTTC. Its protein is CASSLQGPAAGANVLTF.

The chain couples TRBV7-2 to TRBJ1-4; D is perhaps TRBD1 (5 bases). This CDR3 is built from 13 residues. Germline assignment: CDR1 SGHTA and CDR2 FQGNSA. V was clipped by 5 bases and J by 8 bases, with 12 bases between them. The CDR3 reads CASSPGTVEKLFF. The CDR3 bases are TGTGCCAGCAGCCCCGGGACGGTAGAAAAACTGTTTTTT.

The chain is built from TRBV10-3 and TRBJ1-1, with D perhaps TRBD1 (5 bases). Germline assignment: CDR1 ENHRY and CDR2 SYGVKD. CDR3 length equals 13 residues. The ends were cut back, 2 bases at V and 1 base at J, with 5 bases in the middle. CDR3 in amino acids: CAISETGNTEAFF. The DNA for the CDR3 is TGTGCCATCAGTGAGACAGGGAACACTGAAGCTTTCTTT.

The V and J genes are TRBV19 and TRBJ2-3, with 7 bases aligning to TRBD1. The ends lost 3 bases at V and 2 bases at J; junction bases unmatched: 2. This CDR3 spans 14 amino acids. Germline V gene sequence: CDR1 LNHDA, CDR2 SQIVND (reference sequence). The CDR3 reads CASSIDRDTDTQYF. In DNA, the CDR3 is TGTGCCAGTAGTATCGACAGGGACACAGATACGCAGTATTTT.

The V and J genes are TRBV12-3 or TRBV12-4 and TRBJ1-6; no reliable D call. Trimming removed 8 bases at V and 9 bases at J, with 17 bases between. CDR3 length: 14 residues. This CDR3 reads CASYRSGGSSPLHF. The CDR3 coding sequence is TGTGCCAGCTACCGATCCGGAGGGAGTTCACCCCTCCACTTT.

This clonotype was detected a few times. As DNA, the CDR3 is TGTGCCAGCGTGCGCAGGGCGAATTCACCCCTCCACTTT. Residues: CASVRRANSPLHF. The chain links TRBV28 to TRBJ1-6; the D gene is possibly TRBD1 (5 bases). Trimming removed 8 bases at V and 7 bases at J, with 12 bases between. Germline CDR1 is MDHEN and CDR2 is SYDVKM. This CDR3 region has 13 residues.

This clonotype turned up a few times. V and J are TRBV9 and TRBJ1-2; D not resolved. Germline CDR1 reads SGDLS; CDR2 reads YYNGEE. CDR3 length: 14 amino acids. V lost 0 bases, J lost 3 bases, and 9 bases lay in between. CDR3 nucleotide sequence: TGTGCCAGCAGCGTAGGGTCTGGAGACTATGGCTACACCTTC. This translates into CASSVGSGDYGYTF.

The chain recombines TRBV20-1 with TRBJ2-1; D may be TRBD2 (6 bases). CDR3 length equals 13 residues. Trimming took 3 bases from V and 5 from J, leaving 11 bases between them. CDR1 DFQATT and CDR2 SNEGSKA come from the germline V gene (reference sequence). The CDR3 spells CSASPGAHNEQFF. The CDR3 region has the DNA TGCAGTGCTAGTCCGGGAGCCCACAATGAGCAGTTCTTC.

This clonotype was picked up a small number of times. The V call is TRBV2, the J call TRBJ2-2, with TRBD1 as a possible D gene (6 bases). The CDR3 covers 15 residues. CDR1 is SNHLY and CDR2 is FYNNEI in the germline V gene. V dropped 4 bases and J dropped 2 bases, with 11 bases sitting between them. The CDR3 nucleotides read TGTGCCAGCAGTGCGGGACATACTAACACCGGGGAGCTGTTTTTT. Amino acid sequence: CASSAGHTNTGELFF.

The rearrangement joins TRBV6-5 to TRBJ2-7; 8 nucleotides match TRBD2. The CDR3 runs to 16 residues. Germline lookup yields CDR1 MNHEY and CDR2 SVGAGI. With V trimmed by 0 bases and J by 0 bases, 4 bases remained unmatched. The CDR3 region is CASSYSSSGYSYEQYF. In nucleotides, the CDR3 is TGTGCCAGCAGTTACTCTTCTAGCGGGTACTCCTACGAGCAGTACTTC.

This clonotype was found a few times. DNA for the CDR3: TGTGCCAGCAGCTTAGTTACTAGCGGAGCCGTTACGAACACCGGGGAGCTGTTTTTT. This translates into CASSLVTSGAVTNTGELFF. The V and J genes are TRBV7-3 and TRBJ2-2; 8 nucleotides match TRBD2. The CDR3 runs to 19 residues. V shed 2 bases and J 0 bases; nucleotides not matched to a gene: 11. Germline assignment: CDR1 SGHTA and CDR2 FQGTGA.

V usage is TRBV7-9 and J usage is TRBJ2-1, with D perhaps given as TRBD1 or TRBD2 (6 bases each). V dropped 5 bases and J dropped 8 bases, with 16 bases sitting between them. Germline CDR1 and CDR2: SEHNR and FQNEAQ (reference sequence). This CDR3 comprises 14 residues. The CDR3 DNA follows: TGTGCCAGCAGCCCCGTAACGGGGGCGGATGAGCAGTTCTTC. This encodes CASSPVTGADEQFF.

J is TRBJ2-7 and V is TRBV5-1, with D perhaps TRBD1 (6 bases). V lost 1 base and J lost 5, with 19 bases in between. Germline V lookup: CDR1 SGHRS, CDR2 YFSETQ. The CDR3 runs 16 residues. CDR3 region: CASSLWNRAIVDEQYF. The DNA of the CDR3 is TGCGCCAGCAGCTTGTGGAACAGGGCTATAGTAGACGAGCAGTACTTC.

This rearrangement joins TRBV20-1 to TRBJ2-7, with 10 bases fitting TRBD2. Looked up from germline, CDR1 is DFQATT and CDR2 is SNEGSKA (reference sequence). The V segment lost 6 bases and the J segment 0 bases; nucleotides outside the gene matches: 8. This CDR3 is 15 amino acids long. The CDR3 loop reads CSALDSGRNSYEQYF. The CDR3 nucleotides are TGCAGTGCCCTTGATAGCGGGAGGAACTCCTACGAGCAGTACTTC.

The chain employs TRBV29-1 and TRBJ2-5; 11 bases align to TRBD2. V was clipped by 4 bases and J by 3 bases; unmatched bases: 4. Germline V gives CDR1 SQVTM, CDR2 ANQGSEA. CDR3 length: 14 amino acids. The CDR3 here is CSVALAGAKETQYF. In nucleotides, the CDR3 is TGCAGCGTTGCACTAGCGGGGGCAAAAGAGACCCAGTACTTC.

This clonotype occurred many times. V usage is TRBV24-1 and J usage is TRBJ2-1, with TRBD1 matching over 7 bases. Germline V lookup: CDR1 KGHDR, CDR2 SFDVKD. Trimming cost V 4 bases and J 12 bases; bases outside gene matches: 11. The CDR3 length is 14 residues. The DNA for the CDR3 is TGTGCCACCAGTGACCTCCGGACAGGACATGGGCAGTTCTTC. Protein product: CATSDLRTGHGQFF.

The chain combines TRBV15 with TRBJ1-5, with D tentatively TRBD1 (6 bases). Germline-derived CDR1 and CDR2 are LNHNV and YYDKDF (reference sequence). This CDR3 comprises 16 residues. With 8 bases removed from V and 0 bases from J, the gap between germline ends came to 17 bases. The CDR3 DNA reads as TGTGCCACCGGGGTGCACACAGGGCTTAGCAATCAGCCCCAGCATTTT. It specifies CATGVHTGLSNQPQHF.

This clonotype has only a few counts. The chain couples TRBV7-2 to TRBJ2-1; D gene unclear. The CDR3 runs 15 residues. Per germline, CDR1 SGHTA and CDR2 FQGNSA. V was trimmed by 0 bases and J by 7 bases, leaving 13 bases between them. As DNA, the CDR3 is TGTGCCAGCAGCTTAGCCCTCCGGTTGGGTAATGAGCAGTTCTTC. It specifies CASSLALRLGNEQFF.

The J gene is TRBJ2-5, the V gene TRBV15, with D uncertain. Germline-derived CDR1 and CDR2 are LNHNV and YYDKDF (reference sequence). The CDR3 covers 13 residues. V lost 0 bases to trimming and J lost 4 bases, with 6 bases between them. CDR3 sequence reads: CATSRDKVETQYF. CDR3 DNA: TGTGCCACCAGCAGAGATAAGGTAGAGACCCAGTACTTC.

Details on this clonotype: Given the absence of the conserved phenylalanine or tryptophan at the CDR3 end, a read error is likely. This chain connects TRBV7-2 to TRBJ1-1; possibly TRBD1 for D (6 bases). Trimming removed 2 bases at V and 4 bases at J, with 11 bases between. The CDR3 spans 14 residues. Germline V lookup: CDR1 SGHTA, CDR2 FQGNSA. The CDR3 bases are TGTGCCAGCAGCTTATCACAGGGAGTCACTGAAGCTTTCTCT. Its translation: CASSLSQGVTEAFS.

This clonotype occurred many times. The chain combines TRBV15 with TRBJ1-6, with D possibly being TRBD1 (6 bases). The CDR3 spans 15 residues. CDR1 and CDR2 (germline): LNHNV, YYDKDF (reference sequence). Between the trimmed V and J ends, which lost 0 bases and 10 bases, there was a span of 13 bases. In DNA, the CDR3 is TGTGCCACCAGCAGAGATCCACAGGGAGGATCACCCCTCCACTTT. Protein: CATSRDPQGGSPLHF.

The chain employs TRBV7-2 and TRBJ1-4; 7 bases agree with TRBD1. The germline gives CDR1 SGHTA, CDR2 FQGNSA. The length of the CDR3 is 13 residues. V shed 4 bases and J 14 bases; nucleotides not matched to a gene: 10. DNA for the CDR3: TGTGCCAGCAGCTCTCCCCCCACAGGGGTCCTGTTTTTT. Its translation is CASSSPPTGVLFF. Looking up the rest from reference TRBV7-2 and TRBJ1-4 gives the full variable domain: GAGVSQSPSNKVTEKGKDVELRCDPISGHTALYWYRQSLGQGLEFLIYFQGNSAPDKSGLPSDRFSAERTGGSVSTLTIQRTQQEDSAVYLCASSSPPTGVLFFGSGTQLSVL.

Only a few counts were recorded for this clonotype. The V and J genes are TRBV24-1 and TRBJ1-2, with 9 bases aligning to TRBD1. The CDR3 loop spans 16 amino acids. J was trimmed by 4 bases and V by 4 bases; bases with no gene match: 9. Germline values: CDR1 KGHDR, CDR2 SFDVKD. The DNA for the CDR3 is TGTGCCACCAGTGACCCAAGACAGGGGGATGCCTATGGCTACACCTTC. The encoded protein is CATSDPRQGDAYGYTF.

This clonotype appeared many times. This chain connects TRBV20-1 to TRBJ2-7, with 8 bases lining up with TRBD2. From germline, CDR1 is DFQATT and CDR2 SNEGSKA (reference sequence). The CDR3 runs 14 residues. Written as DNA, the CDR3 is TGCAGCGCTGGGGGTAGCGGGGCCTTCTACGAGCAGTACTTC. It encodes CSAGGSGAFYEQYF.

The table lists this clonotype with a few counts. This sequence joins TRBV20-1 and TRBJ2-3; 8 bases are shared with TRBD2. Germline values: CDR1 DFQATT, CDR2 SNEGSKA (reference sequence). After removal of 5 bases from V and 3 bases from J, the junction contained 13 bases not matched to a gene. The CDR3 runs to 16 residues. CDR3 loop: CSALPTSGRETDTQYF. The CDR3 nucleotides are TGCAGTGCTTTACCAACTAGCGGACGGGAGACAGATACGCAGTATTTT.

The rearrangement uses TRBV5-1 and TRBJ2-3, with D possibly TRBD2 on 5 matching bases. Germline assignment: CDR1 SGHRS and CDR2 YFSETQ. CDR3 length: 14 residues. V dropped 1 base and J dropped 6 bases, with 12 bases sitting between them. DNA for the CDR3: TGCGCCAGCAGCTTGATGGGCCGAGGGGATACGCAGTATTTT. It yields the protein CASSLMGRGDTQYF.